Following are 17 T cell receptor beta chains from one sample sequenced in a study of T cell repertoires in cytomegalovirus infection. TCRdb processed the reads anew with MiXCR; each CDR3 protein has one entry. The table includes some 600,000 distinct CDR3 sequences, roughly a quarter detected once. The source material was CD8+ T cells from PBMCs. The source is a human donor in good health (CMV status not recorded). Some clones in this sample may be carry-over from other donors' samples.

This clonotype was seen only a few times. The rearrangement uses TRBV6-2 or TRBV6-3 and TRBJ2-7, with 9 positions matching TRBD1. The CDR3 runs to 13 residues. From germline, CDR1 is MNHEY and CDR2 SVGEGT. Trimming at V came to 8 bases and at J to 5 bases, leaving 7 bases not matched to a gene. In DNA, the CDR3 is TGTGCCAGCTACCCGGGACAGGGTGACGAGCAGTACGTC. This translates into CASYPGQGDEQYV.

This clonotype has at least ten counts. The chain employs TRBV7-8 and TRBJ1-6; the D is unclear. V lost 1 base to trimming and J lost 4 bases, with 11 bases between them. This CDR3 is 16 amino acids long. Germline CDR1 is SGHVS and CDR2 is FQNEAQ. Here the CDR3 reads CASSLGRVVYNSPLHF. The DNA of the CDR3 is TGTGCCAGCAGCTTAGGCCGGGTGGTTTATAATTCACCCCTCCACTTT.

This clonotype came up many times. The rearrangement links TRBV6-6 to TRBJ2-1; D not certain. V gave up 0 bases and J gave up 0 bases, with 6 bases separating them. The CDR3 extends over 15 amino acids. Germline CDR1 reads MNHNY; CDR2 reads SVGAGI (reference sequence). DNA for the CDR3: TGTGCCAGCAGTTACTCGGGGAACTCCTACAATGAGCAGTTCTTC. Protein sequence: CASSYSGNSYNEQFF.

In this sample, this clonotype turned up a few times. The rearrangement links TRBV29-1 to TRBJ2-3; 7 bases align to TRBD1. Trimming took 7 bases from V and 2 from J; bases not matched to a gene: 6. Germline CDR1 SQVTM, CDR2 ANQGSEA. This CDR3 has 13 amino acids. CDR3 amino acids: CSADRVNTDTQYF. CDR3 sequence (DNA): TGCAGCGCTGACAGGGTTAACACAGATACGCAGTATTTT.

As to this clonotype: One junction end does not reproduce the germline sequence, and a read error may be involved. The chain links TRBV10-3 to TRBJ1-5; D may be TRBD1 (5 bases). The germline CDR1 and CDR2 sequences are ENHRY and SYGVKD. The CDR3 is made up of 15 amino acids. This chain's CDR3 is CAISDPGTLDQTQHF. In DNA, the CDR3 is TGTGCCATCAGTGACCCCGGGACTCTTGATCAGACCCAGCATTTT.

In its sample, this clonotype was seen a few times. The chain joins TRBV19 to TRBJ1-1; D is possibly TRBD1 (6 bases). The V end was cut by 3 bases, the J end by 1 base, with 9 bases between. Germline V gives CDR1 LNHDA, CDR2 SQIVND (reference sequence). This CDR3 region has 14 residues. The CDR3, as DNA: TGTGCCAGTAGTATCCCCAGGGGGAACACTGAAGCTTTCTTT. It yields the protein CASSIPRGNTEAFF.

The chain combines TRBV9 with TRBJ2-2; D is perhaps TRBD2 (6 bases). The V gene lost 6 bases and the J gene lost 1 base, with 13 bases spanning the gap. The CDR3 extends over 15 amino acids. The V gene's germline CDR1 is SGDLS and CDR2 YYNGEE. CDR3 sequence (DNA): TGTGCCAGCAAGGGGACTGGCAGGAACACCGGGGAGCTGTTTTTT. The encoded protein is CASKGTGRNTGELFF.

This chain connects TRBV20-1 to TRBJ2-1, with 11 bases lining up with TRBD2. The V gene end was trimmed by 6 bases and the J gene end by 0 bases; junction bases not matched to a gene: 10. In germline, CDR1 is DFQATT, CDR2 SNEGSKA (reference sequence). The CDR3 is 17 amino acids. CDR3: CSAKGSSGGLSYNEQFF. CDR3 coding DNA: TGCAGTGCGAAAGGATCTAGCGGGGGGCTCTCCTACAATGAGCAGTTCTTC.

This clonotype was seen more than once but under ten times. The V call is TRBV2, the J call TRBJ2-7; D possibly matches TRBD1 or TRBD2 (5 bases each). CDR1 is SNHLY and CDR2 is FYNNEI in the germline V gene. V gave up 6 bases and J gave up 0 bases, with 18 bases separating them. CDR3 length equals 16 residues. The CDR3 bases are TGTGCCAGCAGGGGGGACCCGGACCGCATCTCCTACGAGCAGTACTTC. Its protein product is CASRGDPDRISYEQYF.

This clonotype has at least ten counts. This CDR3 is CASSLAGTLEQYF. The CDR3 DNA reads as TGCGCCAGCAGCTTGGCCGGGACCTTAGAGCAGTACTTC. The genes are TRBV5-1 and TRBJ2-7, with D perhaps being TRBD1 or TRBD2 (5 bases each). The germline V and J ends were trimmed by 0 bases and 7 bases, with 11 bases remaining between them. This CDR3 is built from 13 residues. The V gene's germline CDR1 is SGHRS and CDR2 YFSETQ.

This clonotype has ten or more counts. The gene calls are TRBV11-2 and TRBJ2-2; 12 bases map to TRBD2. Unmatched junction bases numbered 12, after V lost 0 bases and J lost 4 bases. This CDR3 has 20 amino acids. Per the germline V gene, CDR1 is SGHAT and CDR2 is FQNNGV. CDR3 loop: CASSLDPLPTSGGITGELFF. The CDR3 nucleotides are TGTGCCAGCAGCTTAGATCCCCTTCCCACTAGCGGGGGGATCACCGGGGAGCTGTTTTTT.

This clonotype showed up just a few times. The rearrangement links TRBV6-8 to TRBJ2-3, with D maybe TRBD1 (6 bases). CDR3 size: 15 residues. Trimming took off 2 bases at V and 2 bases at J, with 11 bases between the two ends. Germline V gene lookup returns CDR1 MNHGY and CDR2 SAAAGT. The CDR3 reads CASSYLTGTTDTQYF. The CDR3 bases are TGTGCCAGCAGTTACCTCACAGGGACCACAGATACGCAGTATTTT.

The V and J genes are TRBV29-1 and TRBJ1-2; possible D gene TRBD1, 5 bases. V lost 4 bases, J lost 8 bases, and 17 bases lay in between. The CDR3 sequence is 13 residues long. The V gene's germline CDR1 is SQVTM and CDR2 ANQGSEA. CDR3: CSVGVTPEGGYTF. The CDR3 DNA reads as TGCAGCGTTGGGGTGACACCAGAGGGGGGCTACACCTTC.

This clonotype turned up a few times. The rearrangement joins TRBV2 to TRBJ2-7, with 7 bases fitting TRBD1. Germline CDR1 SNHLY, CDR2 FYNNEI. J was trimmed by 12 bases and V by 7 bases; bases with no gene match: 12. The CDR3 is made up of 12 amino acids. DNA of the CDR3: TGTGCCAGCATCAAAGGGGTGGGACAGTGGTACGTC. Its translation: CASIKGVGQWYV.

This clonotype was seen only a few times. The chain carries TRBV10-1 and TRBJ1-4; 7 bases map to TRBD1. The CDR3 covers 15 residues. The J segment lost 0 bases and the V segment lost 4 bases, leaving 2 bases of the junction unmatched. CDR1 is WNHNN, CDR2 SYGVQD, per germline (reference sequence). This chain's CDR3 is CASSGDSATNEKLFF. The CDR3, as DNA: TGCGCCAGCAGTGGGGACAGTGCAACTAATGAAAAACTGTTTTTT.

This clonotype came up a few times. This CDR3 reads CSVVDRGTEAFF. The DNA for the CDR3 is TGCAGCGTTGTTGACAGGGGCACTGAAGCTTTCTTT. The chain employs TRBV29-1 and TRBJ1-1; TRBD1 matches at 8 bases. Germline assignment: CDR1 SQVTM and CDR2 ANQGSEA. The V segment lost 4 bases and the J segment 4 bases; nucleotides outside the gene matches: 2. The CDR3 has 12 amino acids.

This clonotype was counted ten times or more. A junction boundary mismatches the germline segment, possibly from a read error. The CDR3 coding sequence is TGTGCCAGCAGTTTGGGACATTTGAACACTGAAGCTTTCTTT. Translated: CASSLGHLNTEAFF. The J gene is TRBJ1-1, the V gene TRBV5-5; the D gene is possibly TRBD1 (6 bases). This CDR3 has 14 amino acids. Per the germline V gene, CDR1 is SGHKS and CDR2 is YYEKEE (reference sequence).